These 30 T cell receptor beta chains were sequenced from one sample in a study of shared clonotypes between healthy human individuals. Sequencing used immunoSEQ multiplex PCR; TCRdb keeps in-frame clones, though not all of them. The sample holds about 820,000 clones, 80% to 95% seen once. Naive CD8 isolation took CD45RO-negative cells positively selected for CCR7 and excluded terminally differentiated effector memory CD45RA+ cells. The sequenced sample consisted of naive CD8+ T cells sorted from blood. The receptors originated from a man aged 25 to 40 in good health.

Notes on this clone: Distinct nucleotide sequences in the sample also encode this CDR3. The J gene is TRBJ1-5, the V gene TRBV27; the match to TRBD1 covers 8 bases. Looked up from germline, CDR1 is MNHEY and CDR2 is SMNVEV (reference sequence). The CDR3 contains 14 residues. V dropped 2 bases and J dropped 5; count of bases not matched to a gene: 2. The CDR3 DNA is TGTGCCAGCAGTTTAGGACAGGGCGATCAGCCCCAGCATTTT. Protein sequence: CASSLGQGDQPQHF.

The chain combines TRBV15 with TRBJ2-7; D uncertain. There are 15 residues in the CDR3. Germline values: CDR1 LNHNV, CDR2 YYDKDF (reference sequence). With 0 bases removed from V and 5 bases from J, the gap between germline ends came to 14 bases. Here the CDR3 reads CATSRDSVPPHEQYF. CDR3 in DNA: TGTGCCACCAGCAGAGACAGTGTCCCGCCCCACGAGCAGTACTTC.

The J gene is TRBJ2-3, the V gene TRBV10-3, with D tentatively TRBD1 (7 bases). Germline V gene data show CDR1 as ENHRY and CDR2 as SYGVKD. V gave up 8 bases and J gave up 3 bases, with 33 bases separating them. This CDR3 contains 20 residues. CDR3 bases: TGTGCCATCCGGGGGCAGGGGGACAGTATCGGCCGGGAGAATACAGATACGCAGTATTTT. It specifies CAIRGQGDSIGRENTDTQYF.

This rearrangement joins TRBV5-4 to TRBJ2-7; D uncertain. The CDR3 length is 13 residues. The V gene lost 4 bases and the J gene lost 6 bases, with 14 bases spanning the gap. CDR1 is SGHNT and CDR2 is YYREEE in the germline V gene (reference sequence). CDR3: CASSPGPLGEQYF. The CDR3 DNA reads TGTGCCAGCAGCCCCGGGCCTCTGGGCGAGCAGTACTTC.

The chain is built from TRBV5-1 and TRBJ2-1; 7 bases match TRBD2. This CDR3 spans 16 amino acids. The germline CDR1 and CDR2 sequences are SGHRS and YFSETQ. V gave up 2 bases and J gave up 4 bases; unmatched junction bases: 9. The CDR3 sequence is CASSLEVSGGYNEQFF. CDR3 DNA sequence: TGCGCCAGCAGCTTAGAAGTTTCCGGGGGGTACAATGAGCAGTTCTTC.

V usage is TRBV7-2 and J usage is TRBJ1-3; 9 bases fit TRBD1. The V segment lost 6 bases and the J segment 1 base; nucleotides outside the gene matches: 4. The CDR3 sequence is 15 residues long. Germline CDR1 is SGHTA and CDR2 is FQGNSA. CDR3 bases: TGTGCCAGCAGAAAAGGGACAGGGTCTGGAAACACCATATATTTT. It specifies CASRKGTGSGNTIYF.

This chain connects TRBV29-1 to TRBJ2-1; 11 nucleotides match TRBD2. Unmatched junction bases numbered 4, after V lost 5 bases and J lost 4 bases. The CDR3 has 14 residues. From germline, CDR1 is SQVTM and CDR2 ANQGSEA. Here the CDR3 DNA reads TGCAGCGTTCCGGGACTAGCGGATTACAATGAGCAGTTCTTC. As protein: CSVPGLADYNEQFF.

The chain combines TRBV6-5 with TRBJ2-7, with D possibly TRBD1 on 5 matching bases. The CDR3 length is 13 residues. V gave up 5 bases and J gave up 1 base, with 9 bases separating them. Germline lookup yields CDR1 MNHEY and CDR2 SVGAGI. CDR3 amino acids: CASSPGFSYEQYF. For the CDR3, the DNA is TGTGCCAGCAGTCCAGGGTTTTCCTACGAGCAGTACTTC.

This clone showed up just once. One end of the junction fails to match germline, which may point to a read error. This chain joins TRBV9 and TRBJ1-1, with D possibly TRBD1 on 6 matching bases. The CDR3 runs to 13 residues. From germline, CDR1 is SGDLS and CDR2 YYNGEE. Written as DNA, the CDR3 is TGTGCCAGCAGCTCTTCGAGTCTAGACAGGTTCCATTTT. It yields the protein CASSSSSLDRFHF.

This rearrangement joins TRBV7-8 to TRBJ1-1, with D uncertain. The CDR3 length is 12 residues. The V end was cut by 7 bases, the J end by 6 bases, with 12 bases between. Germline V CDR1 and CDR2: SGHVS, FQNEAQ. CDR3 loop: CASTLDGSEAFF. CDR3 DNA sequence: TGTGCCAGCACCCTCGACGGCTCTGAAGCTTTCTTT.

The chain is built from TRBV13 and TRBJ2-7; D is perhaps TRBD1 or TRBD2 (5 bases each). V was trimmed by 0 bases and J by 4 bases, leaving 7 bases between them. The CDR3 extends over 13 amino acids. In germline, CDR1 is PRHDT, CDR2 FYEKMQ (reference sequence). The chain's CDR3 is CASSLGEGYEQYF. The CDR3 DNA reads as TGTGCCAGCAGCTTAGGTGAGGGGTACGAGCAGTACTTC. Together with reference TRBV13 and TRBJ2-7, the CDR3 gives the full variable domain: AAGVIQSPRHLIKEKRETATLKCYPIPRHDTVYWYQQGPGQDPQFLISFYEKMQSDKGSIPDRFSAQQFSDYHSELNMSSLELGDSALYFCASSLGEGYEQYFGPGTRLTVT.

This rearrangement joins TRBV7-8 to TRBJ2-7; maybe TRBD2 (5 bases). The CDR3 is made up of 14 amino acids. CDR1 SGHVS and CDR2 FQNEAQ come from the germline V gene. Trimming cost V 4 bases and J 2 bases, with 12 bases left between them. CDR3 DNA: TGTGCCAGCAGCTATGGGAGCCCCGCCTACGAGCAGTACTTC. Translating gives CASSYGSPAYEQYF.

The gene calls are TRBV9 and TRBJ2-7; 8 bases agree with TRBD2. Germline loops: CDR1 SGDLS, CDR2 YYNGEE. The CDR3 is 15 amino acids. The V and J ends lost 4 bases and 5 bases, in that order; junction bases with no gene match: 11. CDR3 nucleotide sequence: TGTGCCAGCAGCCCCAGGAGGGGACTAGGTGACGAGCAGTACTTC. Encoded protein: CASSPRRGLGDEQYF.

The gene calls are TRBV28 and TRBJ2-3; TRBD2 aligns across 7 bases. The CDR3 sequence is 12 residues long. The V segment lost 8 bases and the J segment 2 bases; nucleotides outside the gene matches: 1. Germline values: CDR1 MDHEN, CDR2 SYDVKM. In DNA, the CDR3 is TGTGCCAGCGGGAGGGCCACAGATACGCAGTATTTT. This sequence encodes CASGRATDTQYF. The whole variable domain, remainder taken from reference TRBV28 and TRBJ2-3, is DVKVTQSSRYLVKRTGEKVFLECVQDMDHENMFWYRQDPGLGLRLIYFSYDVKMKEKGDIPEGYSVSREKKERFSLILESASTNQTSMYLCASGRATDTQYFGPGTRLTVL.

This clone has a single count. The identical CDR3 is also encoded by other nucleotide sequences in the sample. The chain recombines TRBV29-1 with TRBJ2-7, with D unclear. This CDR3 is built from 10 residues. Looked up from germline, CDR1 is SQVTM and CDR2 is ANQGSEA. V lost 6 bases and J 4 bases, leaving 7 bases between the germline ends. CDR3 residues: CSVLGYEQYF. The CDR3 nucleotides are TGCAGCGTCCTTGGGTACGAGCAGTACTTC.

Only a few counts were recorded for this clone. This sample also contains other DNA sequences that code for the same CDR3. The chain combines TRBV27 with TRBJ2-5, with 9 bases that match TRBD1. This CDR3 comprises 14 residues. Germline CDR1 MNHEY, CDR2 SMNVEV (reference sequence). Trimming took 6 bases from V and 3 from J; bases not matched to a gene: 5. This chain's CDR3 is CASSLQGAEETQYF. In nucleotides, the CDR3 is TGTGCCAGCAGCCTACAGGGGGCGGAAGAGACCCAGTACTTC.

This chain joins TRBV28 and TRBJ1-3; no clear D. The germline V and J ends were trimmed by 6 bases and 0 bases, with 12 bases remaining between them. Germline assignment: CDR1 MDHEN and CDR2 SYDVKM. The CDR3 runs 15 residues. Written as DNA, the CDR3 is TGTGCCAGCAGCAACACCCGGGACTCTGGAAACACCATATATTTT. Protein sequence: CASSNTRDSGNTIYF.

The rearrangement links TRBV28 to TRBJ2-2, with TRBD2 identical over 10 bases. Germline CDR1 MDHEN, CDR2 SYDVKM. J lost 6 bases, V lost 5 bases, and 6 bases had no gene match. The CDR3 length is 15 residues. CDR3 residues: CASSPQTSGAGELFF. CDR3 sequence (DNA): TGTGCCAGCAGTCCACAAACTAGCGGGGCCGGGGAGCTGTTTTTT.

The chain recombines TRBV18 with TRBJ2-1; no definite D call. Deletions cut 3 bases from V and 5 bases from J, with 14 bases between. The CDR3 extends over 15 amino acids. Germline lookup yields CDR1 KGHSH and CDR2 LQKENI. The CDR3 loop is CASSPKRSPDNEQFF. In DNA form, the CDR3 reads TGTGCCAGCTCACCTAAGCGCTCCCCAGACAATGAGCAGTTCTTC.

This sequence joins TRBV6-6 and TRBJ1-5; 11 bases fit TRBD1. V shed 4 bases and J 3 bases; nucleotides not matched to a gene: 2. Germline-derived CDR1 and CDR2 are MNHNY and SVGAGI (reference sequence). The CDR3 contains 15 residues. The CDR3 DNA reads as TGTGCCAGCAGTTTAGGACAGGGGGCCAATCAGCCCCAGCATTTT. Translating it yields CASSLGQGANQPQHF.

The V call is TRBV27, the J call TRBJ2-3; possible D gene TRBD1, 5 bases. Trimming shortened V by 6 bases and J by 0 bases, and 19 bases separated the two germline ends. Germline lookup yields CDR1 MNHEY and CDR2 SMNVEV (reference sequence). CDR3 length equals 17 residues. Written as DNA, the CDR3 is TGTGCCAGCAGCCGAACCCCGACAGAGTCTAGCACAGATACGCAGTATTTT. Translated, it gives CASSRTPTESSTDTQYF.

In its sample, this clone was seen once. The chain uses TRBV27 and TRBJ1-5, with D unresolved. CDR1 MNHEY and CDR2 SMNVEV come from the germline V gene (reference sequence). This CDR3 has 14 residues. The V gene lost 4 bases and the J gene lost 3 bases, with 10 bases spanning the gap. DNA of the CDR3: TGTGCCAGCAGTTCCGCCGGGCCCAATCAGCCCCAGCATTTT. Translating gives CASSSAGPNQPQHF.

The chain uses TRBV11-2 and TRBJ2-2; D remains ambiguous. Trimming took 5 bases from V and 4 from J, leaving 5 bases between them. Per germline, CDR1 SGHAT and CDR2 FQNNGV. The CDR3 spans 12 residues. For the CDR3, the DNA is TGTGCCAGCAGCCCGAGCACCGGGGAGCTGTTTTTT. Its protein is CASSPSTGELFF.

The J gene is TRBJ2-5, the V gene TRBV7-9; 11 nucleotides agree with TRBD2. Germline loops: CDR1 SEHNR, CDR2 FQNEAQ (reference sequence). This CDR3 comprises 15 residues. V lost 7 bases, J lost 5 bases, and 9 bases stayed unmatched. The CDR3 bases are TGTGCCAGCATAACTCTAGCGGGAGGTTTCGAGACCCAGTACTTC. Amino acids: CASITLAGGFETQYF.

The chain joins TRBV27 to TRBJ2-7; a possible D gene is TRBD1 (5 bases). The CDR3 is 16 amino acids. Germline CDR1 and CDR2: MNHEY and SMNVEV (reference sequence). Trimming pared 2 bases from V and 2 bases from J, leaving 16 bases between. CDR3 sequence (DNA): TGTGCCAGCAGTTTACAGTGGGGCTCTGTCCCCTACGAGCAGTACTTC. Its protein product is CASSLQWGSVPYEQYF.

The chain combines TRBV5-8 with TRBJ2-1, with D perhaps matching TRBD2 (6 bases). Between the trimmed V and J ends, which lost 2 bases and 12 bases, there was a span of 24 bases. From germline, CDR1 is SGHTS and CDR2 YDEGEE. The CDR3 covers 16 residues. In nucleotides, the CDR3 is TGTGCCAGCAGCTTATCTCGGGGCTACCGGGAGTCTAGGCAGTTCTTC. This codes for CASSLSRGYRESRQFF.

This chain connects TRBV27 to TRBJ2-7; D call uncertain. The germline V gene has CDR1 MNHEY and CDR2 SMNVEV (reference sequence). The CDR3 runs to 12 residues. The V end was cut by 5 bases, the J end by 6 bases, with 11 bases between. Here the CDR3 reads CASSPQPPEQYF. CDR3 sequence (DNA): TGTGCCAGCAGTCCCCAACCCCCCGAGCAGTACTTC.

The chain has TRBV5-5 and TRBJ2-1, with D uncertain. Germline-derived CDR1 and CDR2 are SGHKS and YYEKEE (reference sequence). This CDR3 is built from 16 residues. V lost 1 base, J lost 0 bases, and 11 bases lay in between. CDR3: CASSLSAESSYNEQFF. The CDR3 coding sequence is TGTGCCAGCAGCTTGTCGGCGGAGAGCTCCTACAATGAGCAGTTCTTC.

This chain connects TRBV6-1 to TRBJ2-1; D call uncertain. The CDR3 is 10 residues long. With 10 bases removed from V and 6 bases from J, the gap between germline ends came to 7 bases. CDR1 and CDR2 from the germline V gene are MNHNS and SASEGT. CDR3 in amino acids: CATTLNEQFF. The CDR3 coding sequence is TGTGCCACCACTCTCAATGAGCAGTTCTTC.

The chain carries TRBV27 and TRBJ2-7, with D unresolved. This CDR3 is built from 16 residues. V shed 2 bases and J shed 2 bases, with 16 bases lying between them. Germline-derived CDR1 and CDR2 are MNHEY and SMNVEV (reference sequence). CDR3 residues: CASSLAVIDQPYEQYF. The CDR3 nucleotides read TGTGCCAGCAGTTTAGCTGTGATTGATCAGCCCTACGAGCAGTACTTC.